A single TCR beta chain is shown here with its context. The target antigen is unknown. This sample was included in a study of T cell responses to AZD1222 COVID-19 vaccine. Background on the study: Researchers grouped second doses given at about 4 or about 12 weeks into one pool.

CDR3 length equals 15 residues. Trimming took 5 bases from V and 3 from J, leaving 14 bases between them. Germline V gene lookup returns CDR1 SGHNT and CDR2 YENEEA. Sequencing was performed with immunoSEQ multiplex PCR; in TCRdb, only in-frame clones are kept and a portion is missing. The data show some 150,000 clones, roughly 88% seen once. General study points: The breadth and depth of Spike-specific TCRs increased once two AZD1222 doses had been given. The study reported that nearly half of spike-specific TCRs target unmutated variant regions.

This chain links TRBV11-3 with TRBJ1-5, with no clear D. Here the sequenced sample was peripheral blood, taken on day 0 of AZD1222 vaccination. The TCR sequence derives from an adult in good health. The CDR3 is CASSPGQAINQPQHF. As DNA, the CDR3 is TGTGCCAGCAGCCCGGGTCAGGCTATCAATCAGCCCCAGCATTTT.